Listed below are T cell receptor beta chains from one sample, sequenced in a study of shared T cell receptors in the human thymus. TCRdb keeps only in-frame clones here, not all; method: immunoSEQ multiplex PCR. In the table there are roughly 550,000 clones, around 78% of which are singletons. These sequences were also reported in another study, on human thymus T cells.

The sample taken for sequencing was thymocytes. The receptor set was obtained from a boy younger than two with a congenital heart defect. CDR3s include the opening cysteine and the closing phenylalanine or tryptophan. A D gene is named only where the DNA matches it firmly. Clone size is given for some rows only: seen once, a few or many times, or a class if the clone is expanded.

D	size	V	J	CDR3	DNA
TRBD2	.	TRBV25-1	TRBJ2-5	CASSEGLAGETQYF	TGTGCCAGCAGTGAAGGACTAGCGGGGGAGACCCAGTACTTC
.	.	TRBV29-1	TRBJ1-5	CSPGGQTVSNQPQHF	TGCAGCCCGGGGGGTCAGACAGTCAGCAATCAGCCCCAGCATTTT
.	.	TRBV15	TRBJ1-5	CATSRESHSNQPQHF	TGTGCCACCAGCAGAGAGAGTCATAGCAATCAGCCCCAGCATTTT
TRBD1	.	TRBV9	TRBJ1-3	CASSVEGGRDRGLDSGNTIYF	TGTGCCAGCAGCGTAGAGGGGGGTAGGGACAGGGGGCTTGACTCTGGAAACACCATATATTTT
TRBD1	.	TRBV5-4	TRBJ2-7	CASSWTGHPTYEQYF	TGTGCCAGCAGCTGGACAGGACACCCCACCTACGAGCAGTACTTC
.	once	TRBV10-3	TRBJ2-7	CAIEGQGPFSYEQYF	TGTGCCATCGAGGGACAAGGGCCATTCTCCTACGAGCAGTACTTC
TRBD2	.	TRBV27	TRBJ2-2	CASSLAKGAGGPGTGELFF	TGTGCCAGCAGTTTAGCAAAGGGAGCGGGAGGGCCGGGCACCGGGGAGCTGTTTTTT
.	.	TRBV30	TRBJ2-3	CAWKTGVQDTQYF	TGTGCCTGGAAGACGGGAGTGCAAGATACGCAGTATTTT
.	.	TRBV7-9	TRBJ2-1	CAIWARGNEQFF	TGTGCCATATGGGCTCGTGGAAATGAGCAGTTCTTC
TRBD1	.	TRBV5-4	TRBJ2-7	CASSSFRDRSSGEQYF	TGTGCCAGCAGCTCCTTCCGGGACAGGAGTTCTGGGGAGCAGTACTTC
TRBD1	.	TRBV9	TRBJ1-2	CASSTRQGPNYGYTF	TGTGCCAGCAGCACCAGACAGGGCCCTAACTATGGCTACACCTTC
.	.	TRBV5-1	TRBJ1-1	CASSLQGKGEAFF	TGCGCCAGCAGCTTGCAGGGTAAAGGTGAAGCTTTCTTT
TRBD2	.	TRBV29-1	TRBJ2-7	CSVEDSGRHEQYF	TGCAGCGTTGAAGATAGCGGGAGGCACGAGCAGTACTTC
TRBD1	.	TRBV29-1	TRBJ2-6	CSVATGGGLAGANVLTF	TGCAGCGTGGCCACAGGGGGCGGGTTGGCTGGGGCCAACGTCCTGACTTTC
TRBD2	.	TRBV19	TRBJ2-3	CARKIAGCTDTQYF	TGTGCCAGGAAAATAGCGGGATGCACAGATACGCAGTATTTT